This passage covers 27 T cell receptor beta chains from one sample sequenced in a study of blood T cells in healthy people across ages. A second 7 to 11 cycle PCR used barcoded and J-beta primers. TCRdb recomputed calls from the 5' RACE reads with MiXCR, one row per CDR3 protein. The sample shows 1.2 million to 1.5 million distinct CDR3 sequences, around 55% of them seen only once. Material for sequencing was blood. The receptors derive from a man aged 18 to 35 in good health.

The chain joins TRBV7-9 to TRBJ2-1; D possibly corresponds to TRBD2 (5 bases). This CDR3 spans 17 amino acids. Trimming removed 1 base at V and 1 base at J, with 14 bases between. CDR1 is SEHNR and CDR2 is FQNEAQ in the germline V gene (reference sequence). The CDR3 reads CASSLERAGRSYNEQFF. DNA for the CDR3: TGTGCCAGCAGCTTAGAGAGGGCGGGCCGATCCTACAATGAGCAGTTCTTC.

The gene calls are TRBV5-8 and TRBJ2-7; maybe TRBD2 (5 bases). V dropped 0 bases and J dropped 4 bases, with 14 bases sitting between them. This CDR3 is 15 amino acids long. Germline lookup yields CDR1 SGHTS and CDR2 YDEGEE. The CDR3 coding sequence is TGTGCCAGCAGCTTGGTTTCAGGACTTGATTACGAGCAGTACTTC. This translates into CASSLVSGLDYEQYF. Looking up the rest from reference TRBV5-8 and TRBJ2-7 gives the full variable domain: EAGVTQSPTHLIKTRGQQATLRCSPISGHTSVYWYQQALGLGLQFLLWYDEGEERNRGNFPPRFSGRQFPNYSSELNVNALELEDSALYLCASSLVSGLDYEQYFGPGTRLTVT.

This clonotype showed up just a few times. J is TRBJ2-7 and V is TRBV29-1, with D perhaps TRBD1 or TRBD2 (6 bases each). The V gene lost 6 bases and the J gene lost 0 bases, with 21 bases spanning the gap. Germline CDR1 is SQVTM and CDR2 is ANQGSEA. The CDR3 runs to 16 residues. Written as DNA, the CDR3 is TGCAGCGTCAAGGGGGGCGTCGGGCAGTCCTCCTACGAGCAGTACTTC. Translated, it gives CSVKGGVGQSSYEQYF.

The chain is built from TRBV27 and TRBJ1-1, with 7 bases fitting TRBD1. Germline CDR1 reads MNHEY; CDR2 reads SMNVEV (reference sequence). V dropped 6 bases and J dropped 7; count of bases not matched to a gene: 8. The CDR3 has 13 residues. Here the CDR3 DNA reads TGTGCCAGCAGCTCGATAGGGGGCTATGAAGCTTTCTTT. As protein: CASSSIGGYEAFF.

V gene TRBV4-1 combines with J gene TRBJ1-4; TRBD1 matches 7 bases. Germline-derived CDR1 and CDR2 are MGHRA and YSYEKL. The CDR3 extends over 16 amino acids. After removal of 7 bases from V and 0 bases from J, the junction contained 8 bases not matched to a gene. In DNA form, the CDR3 reads TGCGCCAGCACCCCGGGACAGACAACAACTAATGAAAAACTGTTTTTT. Protein product: CASTPGQTTTNEKLFF.

The table lists this clonotype with a count of one. V usage is TRBV7-2 and J usage is TRBJ2-3, with D perhaps matching TRBD2 (5 bases). CDR3 size: 14 residues. Deletions cut 5 bases from V and 4 bases from J, with 13 bases between. The germline V gene has CDR1 SGHTA and CDR2 FQGNSA. The CDR3 is CASSLSRGSDTQYF. DNA of the CDR3: TGTGCCAGCAGCCTAAGTAGAGGGTCAGATACGCAGTATTTT.

The chain is built from TRBV4-2 and TRBJ2-2, with TRBD1 matching over 10 bases. CDR1 and CDR2 (germline): LGHNA, YNFKEQ. This CDR3 is built from 19 residues. V shed 3 bases, J shed 1 base, and the junction held 11 bases outside the gene matches. CDR3 nucleotide sequence: TGTGCCAGCAGCCATGACGGGACAGGGGAAAACGGGAACACCGGGGAGCTGTTTTTT. It yields the protein CASSHDGTGENGNTGELFF.

The CDR3 DNA is TGTGCCAGCAGCTCCCCCACGACAGGGCAAGAGACCCAGTACTTC. As protein: CASSSPTTGQETQYF. The chain uses TRBV28 and TRBJ2-5; 7 bases line up with TRBD1. V lost 6 bases to trimming and J lost 2 bases; unmatched junction nucleotides: 9. Per the germline V gene, CDR1 is MDHEN and CDR2 is SYDVKM. This CDR3 has 15 amino acids.

The rearrangement joins TRBV10-3 to TRBJ2-5; TRBD2 matches 8 bases. TRBJ2-7 matches the DNA end more closely, so the J call is doubtful. This CDR3 comprises 14 residues. CDR1 ENHRY and CDR2 SYGVKD come from the germline V gene. The DNA for the CDR3 is TGTGCCATCAGTGAATCGAGCGGGAGTACCGAGCAGTACTTC. It encodes CAISESSGSTEQYF.

Remarks on this clonotype: One end of the junction is discordant with germline, which a read error may explain. The V and J genes are TRBV12-3 or TRBV12-4 and TRBJ2-1; D not resolved. The CDR3 consists of 14 residues. The CDR3 loop is CASSQRGPYNERFF. CDR3 in DNA: TGTGCCAGCAGCCAAAGAGGTCCCTACAATGAGCGGTTCTTC.

The rearrangement joins TRBV7-9 to TRBJ2-7; TRBD1 might be the D (5 bases). The last part of the DNA fits TRBJ2-5 better; the J call may be wrong. The CDR3 sequence is 13 residues long. CDR1 and CDR2 from the germline V gene are SEHNR and FQNEAQ (reference sequence). The CDR3 is CASSEDQGETQYF. For the CDR3, the DNA is TGTGCCAGCAGCGAAGACCAGGGAGAGACCCAGTACTTC.

V usage is TRBV5-1 and J usage is TRBJ1-2; 8 bases line up with TRBD1. The germline gives CDR1 SGHRS, CDR2 YFSETQ. The CDR3 spans 13 residues. Trimming cost V 4 bases and J 8 bases; bases outside gene matches: 7. For the CDR3, the DNA is TGCGCCAGCAGCAAGGACAGGGAGTACGGCTACACCTTC. This gives the protein CASSKDREYGYTF.

The J gene is TRBJ1-2, the V gene TRBV2; D gene uncertain. The germline V and J ends were trimmed by 7 bases and 1 base, with 10 bases remaining between them. CDR1 is SNHLY, CDR2 FYNNEI, per germline. The CDR3 sequence is 13 residues long. The CDR3 loop is CASTPQINYGYTF. CDR3 nucleotide sequence: TGTGCCAGCACCCCGCAGATTAACTATGGCTACACCTTC.

This clonotype turned up a few times. This chain links TRBV4-1 with TRBJ2-3; no firm D call. CDR1 MGHRA and CDR2 YSYEKL come from the germline V gene. The CDR3 has 15 amino acids. Trimming cost V 4 bases and J 2 bases, with 13 bases left between them. Written as DNA, the CDR3 is TGCGCCAGCAGCCTCCGACCAAGCGACACAGATACGCAGTATTTT. It codes for CASSLRPSDTDTQYF.

The chain links TRBV12-3 or TRBV12-4 to TRBJ1-1; 8 bases match TRBD1. The V and J ends lost 6 bases and 5 bases, in that order; junction bases with no gene match: 8. The CDR3 contains 14 residues. The CDR3 DNA is TGTGCCAGCAGAGCCGGACAGGGTAGTACTGAAGCTTTCTTT. It yields the protein CASRAGQGSTEAFF.

This clonotype was detected once. This sequence joins TRBV4-1 and TRBJ1-1, with a weak D call TRBD1 (5 bases). The CDR3 is made up of 15 amino acids. V lost 5 bases to trimming and J lost 0 bases, with 13 bases between them. CDR1 and CDR2 from the germline V gene are MGHRA and YSYEKL. CDR3 DNA sequence: TGCGCCAGCAGCGACCATACAGGAATGAACACTGAAGCTTTCTTT. Translation: CASSDHTGMNTEAFF.

The CDR3 sequence: CASTENTGMGYTEAFF. CDR3 DNA sequence: TGTGCCAGCACCGAAAACACAGGGATGGGTTACACTGAAGCTTTCTTT. The gene calls are TRBV11-2 and TRBJ1-1; tentatively, D is TRBD1 (6 bases). Per germline, CDR1 SGHAT and CDR2 FQNNGV. The CDR3 has 16 amino acids. V shed 7 bases and J shed 3 bases, with 21 bases lying between them.

This clonotype has a handful of counts. This chain links TRBV27 with TRBJ1-2; TRBD1 agrees at 10 bases. The CDR3 totals 15 residues. V shed 5 bases, J shed 7 bases, and the junction held 10 bases outside the gene matches. Germline V gene sequence: CDR1 MNHEY, CDR2 SMNVEV (reference sequence). The CDR3 DNA is TGTGCCAGCAGTGCGTCGGGACAGGGGCTGTCTGGCTACACCTTC. This gives the protein CASSASGQGLSGYTF.

The chain is built from TRBV6-5 and TRBJ2-2; a weak D match, TRBD2 (6 bases). CDR3 length: 15 amino acids. The V end lost 2 bases, the J end lost 3 bases, and 10 bases lay between the germline ends. CDR1 and CDR2 (germline): MNHEY, SVGAGI. In DNA form, the CDR3 reads TGTGCCAGCAGTTACGGGTGGGAGGACACCGGGGAGCTGTTTTTT. This translates into CASSYGWEDTGELFF.

This sequence joins TRBV7-2 and TRBJ2-5; D gene unclear. The J call is in doubt because the DNA end fits TRBJ2-7 better. There are 13 residues in the CDR3. The V gene's germline CDR1 is SGHTA and CDR2 FQGNSA. The CDR3 spells CASSLLARSEQYF. CDR3 DNA: TGTGCCAGCAGCTTACTCGCGAGAAGCGAGCAGTACTTC.

This rearrangement joins TRBV2 to TRBJ2-4, with TRBD1 as a possible D gene (6 bases). The CDR3 is 15 amino acids. Trimming shortened V by 7 bases and J by 0 bases, and 13 bases separated the two germline ends. From germline, CDR1 is SNHLY and CDR2 FYNNEI. The DNA for the CDR3 is TGTGCCAGCAACTTTGACAGGCCAGCCAAAAACATTCAGTACTTC. Its translation: CASNFDRPAKNIQYF.

Comments on this clonotype: A much larger clone lies a single base off, so this may be a read error. The V gene is TRBV2, the J gene TRBJ2-3, with no clear D. Germline assignment: CDR1 SNHLY and CDR2 FYNNEI. The CDR3 spans 15 residues. V lost 5 bases, J lost 0 bases, and 12 bases lay in between. CDR3 DNA sequence: TGTGCCAGCAGTCGAGGTGGCGGTAGCACAGATACGCAGTATTTT. Its translation is CASSRGGGSTDTQYF.

This clonotype was picked up one time. Germline and junction disagree at one end, which may indicate a read error. This rearrangement joins TRBV9 to TRBJ2-1; 7 bases align to TRBD2. CDR1 is SGDLS, CDR2 YYNGEE, per germline. The CDR3 extends over 15 amino acids. The CDR3 nucleotides read TGTGCCAGCAGCGTAGCGGGGGGTGTACTGAATGAGCGGTTCTTC. Its protein product is CASSVAGGVLNERFF.

This clonotype was seen once. V usage is TRBV2 and J usage is TRBJ2-1; TRBD2 aligns across 11 bases. The germline V gene has CDR1 SNHLY and CDR2 FYNNEI. The CDR3 extends over 16 amino acids. The J segment lost 9 bases and the V segment lost 3 bases, leaving 10 bases of the junction unmatched. The CDR3 sequence: CASSEGPGLAVCEQFF. CDR3 in DNA: TGTGCCAGCAGTGAGGGTCCGGGACTAGCGGTTTGTGAGCAGTTCTTC.

The chain has TRBV4-1 and TRBJ1-1, with D perhaps matching TRBD1 (6 bases). Germline CDR1 is MGHRA and CDR2 is YSYEKL. V lost 1 base and J 2 bases, leaving 14 bases between the germline ends. The CDR3 is 16 residues long. Here the CDR3 DNA reads TGCGCCAGCAGCCAAGTTCAGGGGCAACTAAACACTGAAGCTTTCTTT. It codes for CASSQVQGQLNTEAFF.

In its sample, this clonotype was seen a few times. The CDR3 bases are TGTGCCAGCAGCCAAGATCCCGGGGACATCCACGAGCAGTACTTC. This sequence encodes CASSQDPGDIHEQYF. The V call is TRBV4-2, the J call TRBJ2-4; weak D call: TRBD1 (6 bases). The J call is doubtful: the DNA matches TRBJ2-7 better. Per the germline V gene, CDR1 is LGHNA and CDR2 is YNFKEQ. The CDR3 is made up of 15 amino acids.

V usage is TRBV20-1 and J usage is TRBJ2-3; 7 bases fit TRBD1. The germline CDR1 and CDR2 sequences are DFQATT and SNEGSKA (reference sequence). This CDR3 comprises 15 residues. V gave up 6 bases and J gave up 0 bases; unmatched junction bases: 9. This CDR3 is CSASTGETSTDTQYF. In nucleotides, the CDR3 is TGCAGTGCGTCTACAGGGGAAACTAGCACAGATACGCAGTATTTT.